Listed below are T cell receptor beta chains from one sample, sequenced in a study of blood T cell repertoires in COVID-19. The method was immunoSEQ multiplex PCR; TCRdb's version includes in-frame clones alone and lacks a portion of them. Altogether around 250,000 clones are present, 86% being singletons, with the ten largest covering roughly 1.6%. The material sequenced was peripheral blood. The receptors originated from a woman in her sixties who had recovered from COVID-19. Each CDR3 is given with its conserved first and last residue. A D gene is named only where the DNA matches it firmly. Size is omitted from some rows. Given values are once, few, many or a class for expanded clones.

j_gene	v_gene	d_gene	abundance	CDR3aa	CDR3nt
TRBJ1-2	TRBV28	NA	NA	CASSLSPRVNGYTF	TGTGCCAGCAGTTTGTCCCCCAGGGTAAATGGCTACACCTTC
TRBJ2-7	TRBV7-9	TRBD2	few	CASSIRTSGDEQYF	TGTGCCAGCAGCATAAGGACTAGCGGGGACGAGCAGTACTTC
TRBJ1-1	TRBV5-5	NA	NA	CASSFVLLSPEAFF	TGTGCCAGCAGCTTCGTACTGCTGAGTCCTGAAGCTTTCTTT
TRBJ1-5	TRBV28	TRBD1	NA	CASSSYTGGAGQPQHF	TGTGCCAGCAGTTCTTATACAGGGGGCGCGGGTCAGCCCCAGCATTTT
TRBJ2-1	TRBV11-3	NA	NA	CASSEGTSSYNEQFF	TGTGCCAGCAGCGAGGGAACCAGCTCCTACAATGAGCAGTTCTTC
TRBJ1-4	TRBV28	NA	NA	CASSFRGFLNEKLFF	TGTGCCAGCAGTTTTCGAGGGTTCCTTAATGAAAAACTGTTTTTT
TRBJ1-5	TRBV29-1	NA	NA	CSVTYDGDQPQHF	TGCAGCGTTACCTATGACGGGGATCAGCCCCAGCATTTT
TRBJ2-7	TRBV27	NA	NA	CASSTTGYEQYF	TGTGCCAGCAGTACTACAGGATACGAGCAGTACTTC
TRBJ1-6	TRBV7-9	NA	NA	CASIPDGNSPLHF	TGTGCCAGCATTCCTGATGGCAATTCACCCCTCCACTTT
TRBJ2-5	TRBV9	NA	NA	CASSVLTTSRETQYF	TGTGCCAGCAGCGTTCTGACCACTTCCAGGGAGACCCAGTACTTC
TRBJ1-2	TRBV11-2	TRBD1	NA	CASSFGQGRYGYTF	TGTGCCAGCAGCTTCGGACAGGGCCGTTATGGCTACACCTTC
TRBJ1-2	TRBV4-3	TRBD1	NA	CASSRPDRVGYGYTF	TGCGCCAGCAGCCGCCCGGACAGGGTAGGCTATGGCTACACCTTC
TRBJ2-3	TRBV11-3	NA	NA	CASSLGQASDTQYF	TGTGCCAGCAGCTTAGGTCAGGCGAGCGATACGCAGTATTTT
TRBJ2-3	TRBV27	NA	NA	CASSLSTSTDTQYF	TGTGCCAGCAGTTTATCGACTTCCACAGATACGCAGTATTTT
TRBJ1-1	TRBV29-1	NA	NA	CSVEDQGSGAFF	TGCAGCGTTGAAGATCAGGGTTCCGGAGCTTTCTTT
TRBJ1-1	TRBV28	TRBD1	NA	CASSLIRGRTEAFF	TGTGCCAGCAGTTTAATCAGGGGGCGGACTGAAGCTTTCTTT